Shown below are 30 T cell receptor beta chains from a single sample sequenced in a study of blood T cell repertoires in COVID-19. Clones were sequenced by immunoSEQ multiplex PCR, and TCRdb holds only the in-frame ones, with some missing. The table records over 200,000 clones, about nine tenths of them present only once. The sequenced sample was PBMCs or T cells enriched from blood (not recorded which). These receptors were taken from a man between 18 and 35 years old with acute COVID-19.

The chain couples TRBV28 to TRBJ2-5, with 9 bases lining up with TRBD1. Germline V gives CDR1 MDHEN, CDR2 SYDVKM. The CDR3 is made up of 14 amino acids. Trimming cost V 6 bases and J 5 bases; bases outside gene matches: 7. The CDR3 region has the DNA TGTGCCAGCAGCCGGGACAGGGAGAGGGAGACCCAGTACTTC. Its translation is CASSRDRERETQYF.

This rearrangement joins TRBV19 to TRBJ1-1; no clear D. Germline V gene data show CDR1 as LNHDA and CDR2 as SQIVND (reference sequence). This CDR3 region has 14 residues. Trimming shortened V by 6 bases and J by 3 bases, and 14 bases separated the two germline ends. This CDR3 is CASRDFAEDTEAFF. CDR3 DNA: TGTGCCAGTAGAGACTTCGCGGAGGACACTGAAGCTTTCTTT.

The chain combines TRBV6-5 with TRBJ1-2; TRBD1 matches 10 bases. The CDR3 consists of 14 residues. J gave up 6 bases and V 6 bases, and 7 bases lay outside the gene matches. Germline V gives CDR1 MNHEY, CDR2 SVGAGI. CDR3 nucleotides: TGTGCCAGCAGCCGACAGGGGGCTCGGAATGGCTACACCTTC. Its protein is CASSRQGARNGYTF.

The chain has TRBV5-1 and TRBJ2-5; D is possibly TRBD1 (5 bases). Looked up from germline, CDR1 is SGHRS and CDR2 is YFSETQ. Trimming took off 0 bases at V and 4 bases at J, with 10 bases between the two ends. This CDR3 comprises 14 residues. In DNA, the CDR3 is TGCGCCAGCAGCTTGGCCGCAGGGCCAGAGACCCAGTACTTC. Amino acids: CASSLAAGPETQYF.

The J gene is TRBJ1-2, the V gene TRBV28; D unclear. The length of the CDR3 is 14 residues. Per the germline V gene, CDR1 is MDHEN and CDR2 is SYDVKM. The V and J ends lost 3 bases and 7 bases respectively, with 15 bases between them. The CDR3 nucleotides are TGTGCCAGCAGTTTGGTGGGTCAGGTGGGTGGCTACACCTTC. Its translation: CASSLVGQVGGYTF.

This clone was observed once. This chain uses TRBV6-1 with TRBJ2-5; 10 nucleotides agree with TRBD1. V lost 3 bases and J lost 9; bases outside the gene matches: 7. Germline assignment: CDR1 MNHNS and CDR2 SASEGT. This CDR3 spans 14 amino acids. This chain's CDR3 is CASSEHGTGAPQYF. As DNA, the CDR3 is TGTGCCAGCAGTGAGCACGGGACAGGGGCTCCCCAGTACTTC.

This clone was recorded once. The V and J genes are TRBV29-1 and TRBJ2-5, with 8 bases lining up with TRBD1. Germline V CDR1 and CDR2: SQVTM, ANQGSEA. The trim removed 6 bases at V and 5 bases at J, leaving 5 bases unmatched. The CDR3 runs to 12 residues. CDR3 residues: CSVGQGTETQYF. The DNA of the CDR3 is TGCAGCGTCGGACAGGGTACGGAGACCCAGTACTTC. Full variable domain (missing parts from reference TRBV29-1 and TRBJ2-5): SAVISQKPSRDICQRGTSLTIQCQVDSQVTMMFWYRQQPGQSLTLIATANQGSEATYESGFVIDKFPISRPNLTFSTLTVSNMSPEDSSIYLCSVGQGTETQYFGPGTRLLVL.

This clone came up a few times. The chain uses TRBV5-4 and TRBJ1-1, with D maybe TRBD1 (5 bases). The length of the CDR3 is 19 residues. Germline loops: CDR1 SGHNT, CDR2 YYREEE (reference sequence). Deletions cut 2 bases from V and 5 bases from J, with 28 bases between. The CDR3 spells CASSFRRLGGYVGGTEAFF. The CDR3 coding sequence is TGTGCCAGCAGCTTTCGCCGGCTGGGGGGGTACGTTGGTGGGACTGAAGCTTTCTTT.

The chain has TRBV7-3 and TRBJ2-3, with a weak D call TRBD2 (6 bases). The CDR3 loop spans 15 amino acids. From germline, CDR1 is SGHTA and CDR2 FQGTGA. V was shortened by 1 base and J by 5 bases, with 13 bases between the two germline ends. The CDR3 DNA reads as TGTGCCAGCAGCTTAAGTGGAGGGTCGGGAGATACGCAGTATTTT. This gives the protein CASSLSGGSGDTQYF. The whole variable domain, remainder taken from reference TRBV7-3 and TRBJ2-3, is GAGVSQTPSNKVTEKGKYVELRCDPISGHTALYWYRQSLGQGPEFLIYFQGTGAADDSGLPNDRFFAVRPEGSVSTLKIQRTERGDSAVYLCASSLSGGSGDTQYFGPGTRLTVL.

V usage is TRBV10-3 and J usage is TRBJ1-2; tentative D call: TRBD1 (5 bases). The germline CDR1 and CDR2 sequences are ENHRY and SYGVKD. V was clipped by 1 base and J by 4 bases, with 13 bases between them. CDR3 length equals 15 residues. The CDR3 DNA follows: TGTGCCATCAGTGAGTTACCGGGGGTAGGCTATGGCTACACCTTC. As protein: CAISELPGVGYGYTF.

The chain recombines TRBV11-3 with TRBJ2-1; D gene ambiguous. Germline loops: CDR1 SGHNT, CDR2 YENEEA. Trimming left V 0 bases short and J 8 bases short, with 14 bases between. The CDR3 consists of 15 residues. CDR3 in DNA: TGTGCCAGCAGCTTAGATCAGCGTTTGATGGATGAGCAGTTCTTC. This encodes CASSLDQRLMDEQFF.

The CDR3 loop reads CASSLGRDSLYSNEQFF. CDR3 nucleotide sequence: TGTGCCAGCAGCTTAGGACGGGACAGTCTTTACAGCAATGAGCAGTTCTTC. V gene TRBV11-2 combines with J gene TRBJ2-1; TRBD1 matches at 7 bases. After removal of 1 base from V and 6 bases from J, the junction contained 12 bases not matched to a gene. Germline CDR1 is SGHAT and CDR2 is FQNNGV. The CDR3 loop spans 17 amino acids.

This clone was counted ten times or more. V and J are TRBV19 and TRBJ1-4, with TRBD1 matching 9 bases. Trimming took 5 bases from V and 10 from J; bases not matched to a gene: 14. Germline-derived CDR1 and CDR2 are LNHDA and SQIVND (reference sequence). The CDR3 sequence is 16 residues long. Here the CDR3 reads CASSPHPGQGRGKLFF. The CDR3 DNA reads TGTGCCAGTAGTCCCCACCCTGGACAGGGGAGAGGAAAACTGTTTTTT.

The chain combines TRBV19 with TRBJ1-4; TRBD1 is a possible D gene (5 bases). Trimming cost V 5 bases and J 10 bases, with 11 bases left between them. Germline loops: CDR1 LNHDA, CDR2 SQIVND (reference sequence). This CDR3 is built from 12 residues. CDR3 region: CASSAGIGKLFF. In DNA form, the CDR3 reads TGTGCCAGTAGTGCAGGGATCGGAAAACTGTTTTTT.

This chain connects TRBV5-1 to TRBJ2-2; D uncertain. The CDR3 covers 14 residues. V lost 0 bases, J lost 2 bases, and 5 bases lay in between. CDR1 is SGHRS and CDR2 is YFSETQ in the germline V gene. The CDR3 reads CASSLESNTGELFF. The CDR3 nucleotides are TGCGCCAGCAGCTTGGAGAGTAACACCGGGGAGCTGTTTTTT.

This clone was seen once. The rearrangement uses TRBV4-2 and TRBJ2-3; TRBD2 aligns across 9 bases. The V segment lost 0 bases and the J segment 4 bases; nucleotides outside the gene matches: 5. The CDR3 covers 16 residues. Germline loops: CDR1 LGHNA, CDR2 YNFKEQ. The CDR3 DNA follows: TGTGCCAGCAGCCAAGATCTAGCGGGATTGTCAGATACGCAGTATTTT. Residues: CASSQDLAGLSDTQYF.

This chain links TRBV12-3 or TRBV12-4 with TRBJ2-5, with a possible D match to TRBD2 (6 bases). V lost 3 bases to trimming and J lost 4 bases, with 9 bases between them. The CDR3 runs to 13 residues. CDR3 protein: CASSFGGAETQYF. DNA of the CDR3: TGTGCCAGCAGTTTCGGAGGGGCAGAGACCCAGTACTTC.

The chain recombines TRBV7-8 with TRBJ2-7; TRBD2 agrees at 11 bases. Germline CDR1 SGHVS, CDR2 FQNEAQ. This CDR3 is 14 amino acids long. J gave up 2 bases and V 6 bases, and 3 bases lay outside the gene matches. The CDR3 region has the DNA TGTGCCAGCAGTCGACTAGCGGGACCCTACGAGCAGTACTTC. This encodes CASSRLAGPYEQYF. Based on the CDR3 plus reference TRBV7-8 and TRBJ2-7, the full variable domain is GAGVSQSPRYKVAKRGQDVALRCDPISGHVSLFWYQQALGQGPEFLTYFQNEAQLDKSGLPSDRFFAERPEGSVSTLKIQRTQQEDSAVYLCASSRLAGPYEQYFGPGTRLTVT.

The chain combines TRBV7-9 with TRBJ2-3; 7 bases align to TRBD1. Per the germline V gene, CDR1 is SEHNR and CDR2 is FQNEAQ (reference sequence). The CDR3 extends over 15 amino acids. V lost 4 bases, J lost 0 bases, and 4 bases stayed unmatched. Written as DNA, the CDR3 is TGTGCCAGCAGCTCCGGACAGGACAGCACAGATACGCAGTATTTT. It encodes CASSSGQDSTDTQYF.

V is TRBV3-1 (or the pseudogene TRBV3-2) and J is TRBJ2-1, with D tentatively TRBD1 (6 bases). The V end was cut by 1 base, the J end by 10 bases, with 14 bases between. The CDR3 contains 14 residues. CDR1 LGHDT and CDR2 YNNKEL come from the germline V gene (reference sequence). The CDR3 spells CASSQGPLGAEQFF. The CDR3 DNA sequence: TGTGCCAGCAGCCAAGGACCCCTGGGGGCGGAGCAGTTCTTC.

The chain links TRBV28 to TRBJ2-3; D is uncertain. V was trimmed by 10 bases and J by 6 bases, leaving 17 bases between them. CDR1 is MDHEN and CDR2 is SYDVKM in the germline V gene. This CDR3 spans 13 amino acids. The CDR3 DNA follows: TGTGCCATACGTTCCGGTCCGGGTGATACGCAGTATTTT. Its translation is CAIRSGPGDTQYF.

CDR3 DNA sequence: TGCGCCAGCGGACAGGGCCCCTTTGACGAGCAGTACTTC. It yields the protein CASGQGPFDEQYF. The chain carries TRBV5-1 and TRBJ2-7, with TRBD1 matching over 8 bases. The CDR3 consists of 13 residues. Germline assignment: CDR1 SGHRS and CDR2 YFSETQ. Unmatched junction bases numbered 8, after V lost 7 bases and J lost 5 bases.

The chain joins TRBV27 to TRBJ2-5, with TRBD2 matching over 11 bases. J was trimmed by 7 bases and V by 4 bases; bases with no gene match: 11. CDR3 length: 16 residues. Germline V lookup: CDR1 MNHEY, CDR2 SMNVEV (reference sequence). The CDR3 spells CASSSGTSGIRGTQYF. The CDR3 DNA follows: TGTGCCAGCAGTTCTGGGACTAGCGGCATACGGGGGACCCAGTACTTC.

The V call is TRBV11-3, the J call TRBJ2-1, with 10 positions matching TRBD2. Losses at the gene ends were 5 bases for V and 8 bases for J; bases not matched to a gene: 6. This CDR3 is 14 amino acids long. From germline, CDR1 is SGHNT and CDR2 YENEEA. The CDR3 DNA reads TGTGCCAGCAGCCCATGGACTAGCGGTGATGAGCAGTTCTTC. Protein product: CASSPWTSGDEQFF.

The CDR3 DNA follows: TGTGCCAGCAGCCCCGGGTATACCGGGGAGCTGTTTTTT. Its translation is CASSPGYTGELFF. The gene calls are TRBV7-3 and TRBJ2-2; no reliable D call. The V end was cut by 5 bases, the J end by 5 bases, with 9 bases between. The CDR3 extends over 13 amino acids. The V gene's germline CDR1 is SGHTA and CDR2 FQGTGA.

This chain links TRBV11-2 with TRBJ1-1, with a tentative D call TRBD1 (5 bases). Trimming stripped 4 bases from V and 3 bases from J, with 6 bases between. Germline V gene lookup returns CDR1 SGHAT and CDR2 FQNNGV. There are 12 residues in the CDR3. CDR3 nucleotide sequence: TGTGCCAGCAGCTCAGGGTACACTGAAGCTTTCTTT. Translated: CASSSGYTEAFF. Supplemented by reference TRBV11-2 and TRBJ1-1, the full variable domain reads EAGVAQSPRYKIIEKRQSVAFWCNPISGHATLYWYQQILGQGPKLLIQFQNNGVVDDSQLPKDRFSAERLKGVDSTLKIQPAKLEDSAVYLCASSSGYTEAFFGQGTRLTVV.

This chain links TRBV5-6 with TRBJ2-3; 13 bases are a match to TRBD2. The CDR3 is 15 amino acids. The V gene's germline CDR1 is SGHDT and CDR2 YYEEEE. The V and J ends lost 5 bases and 8 bases, in that order; junction bases with no gene match: 8. The CDR3, as DNA: TGTGCCAGCAGTTCGGGACTAGCGGGAATAGGTACGCAGTATTTT. Amino acid sequence: CASSSGLAGIGTQYF.

The chain carries TRBV11-2 and TRBJ1-2; D is unclear. V lost 1 base to trimming and J lost 3 bases, with 6 bases between them. In germline, CDR1 is SGHAT, CDR2 FQNNGV. The CDR3 is 13 amino acids. The CDR3 here is CASSLVRDYGYTF. Written as DNA, the CDR3 is TGTGCCAGCAGCTTAGTACGGGACTATGGCTACACCTTC.

V gene TRBV27 combines with J gene TRBJ2-3; 14 positions match TRBD2. The CDR3 runs to 18 residues. The germline CDR1 and CDR2 sequences are MNHEY and SMNVEV (reference sequence). The ends lost 5 bases at V and 1 base at J; junction bases unmatched: 8. The CDR3 DNA is TGTGCCAGCAGTCCGGGACTAGCGGGAGTTGTTGGCACAGATACGCAGTATTTT. As protein: CASSPGLAGVVGTDTQYF.

This rearrangement joins TRBV29-1 to TRBJ2-7; tentatively, D is TRBD2 (6 bases). The CDR3 covers 13 residues. Trimming took off 6 bases at V and 9 bases at J, with 21 bases between the two ends. CDR1 is SQVTM and CDR2 is ANQGSEA in the germline V gene. The CDR3 region has the DNA TGCAGCGTACCTCTCGCTCAGGGAGGTGGGCAGTACTTC. It is translated as CSVPLAQGGGQYF.